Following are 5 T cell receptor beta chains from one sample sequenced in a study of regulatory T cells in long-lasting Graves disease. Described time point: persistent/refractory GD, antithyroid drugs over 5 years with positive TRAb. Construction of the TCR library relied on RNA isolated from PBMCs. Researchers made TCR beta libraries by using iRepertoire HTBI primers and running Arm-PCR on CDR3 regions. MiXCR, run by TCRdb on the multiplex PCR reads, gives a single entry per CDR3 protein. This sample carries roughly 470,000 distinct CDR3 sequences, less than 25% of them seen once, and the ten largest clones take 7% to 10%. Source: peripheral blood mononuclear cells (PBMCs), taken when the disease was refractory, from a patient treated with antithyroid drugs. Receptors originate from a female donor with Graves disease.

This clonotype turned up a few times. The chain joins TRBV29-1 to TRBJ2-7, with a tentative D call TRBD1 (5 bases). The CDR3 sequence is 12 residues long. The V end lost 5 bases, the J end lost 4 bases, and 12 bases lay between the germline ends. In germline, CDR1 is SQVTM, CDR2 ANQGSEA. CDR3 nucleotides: TGCAGCGTTTCTCAGGGCAGTTACGAGCAGTACTTC. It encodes CSVSQGSYEQYF.

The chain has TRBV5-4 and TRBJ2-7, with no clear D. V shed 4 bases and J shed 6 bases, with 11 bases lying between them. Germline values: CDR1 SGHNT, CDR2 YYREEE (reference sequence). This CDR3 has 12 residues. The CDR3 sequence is CASSERVGEQYF. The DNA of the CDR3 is TGTGCCAGCAGCGAAAGAGTGGGCGAGCAGTACTTC.

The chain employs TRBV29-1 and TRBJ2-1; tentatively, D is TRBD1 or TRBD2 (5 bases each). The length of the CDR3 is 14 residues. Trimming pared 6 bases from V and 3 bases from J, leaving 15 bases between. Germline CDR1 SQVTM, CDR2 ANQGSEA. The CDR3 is CSVPGAIHYNEQFF. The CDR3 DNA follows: TGCAGCGTCCCCGGGGCAATCCACTACAATGAGCAGTTCTTC.

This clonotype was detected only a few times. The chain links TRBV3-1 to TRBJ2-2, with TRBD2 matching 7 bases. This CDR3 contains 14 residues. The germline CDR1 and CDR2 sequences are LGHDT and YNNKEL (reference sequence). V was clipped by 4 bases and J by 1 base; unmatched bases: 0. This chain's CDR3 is CASSRGRNTGELFF. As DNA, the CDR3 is TGTGCCAGCAGCCGCGGGAGGAACACCGGGGAGCTGTTTTTT.

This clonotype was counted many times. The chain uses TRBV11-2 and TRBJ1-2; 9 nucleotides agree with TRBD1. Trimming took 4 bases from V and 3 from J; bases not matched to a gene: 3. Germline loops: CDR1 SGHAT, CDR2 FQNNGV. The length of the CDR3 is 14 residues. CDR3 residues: CASSSRTGDYGYTF. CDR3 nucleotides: TGTGCCAGCAGCTCGCGGACAGGGGACTATGGCTACACCTTC.